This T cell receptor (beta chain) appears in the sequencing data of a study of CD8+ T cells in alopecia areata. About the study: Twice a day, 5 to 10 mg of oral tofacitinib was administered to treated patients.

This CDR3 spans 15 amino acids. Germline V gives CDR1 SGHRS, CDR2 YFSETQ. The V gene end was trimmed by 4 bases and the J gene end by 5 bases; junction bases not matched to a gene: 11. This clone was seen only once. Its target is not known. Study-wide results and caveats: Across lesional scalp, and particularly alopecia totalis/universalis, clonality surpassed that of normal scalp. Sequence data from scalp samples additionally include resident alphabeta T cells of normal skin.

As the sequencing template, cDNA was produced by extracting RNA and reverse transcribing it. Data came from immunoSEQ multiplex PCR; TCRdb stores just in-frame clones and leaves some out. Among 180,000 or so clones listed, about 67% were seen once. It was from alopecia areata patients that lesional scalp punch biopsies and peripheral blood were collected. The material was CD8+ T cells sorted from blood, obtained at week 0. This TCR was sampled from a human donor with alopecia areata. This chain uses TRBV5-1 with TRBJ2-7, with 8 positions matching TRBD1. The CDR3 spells CASSPRTGLDHEQYF. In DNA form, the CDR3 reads TGCGCCAGCAGCCCCCGGACAGGGTTAGACCACGAGCAGTACTTC.